A selection of T cell receptor beta chains follows, all from one sample in a study of T cell responses to AZD1222 COVID-19 vaccine. TCRdb's table, derived via immunoSEQ multiplex PCR, lists solely in-frame clones and lacks some. The sample yields about 48,000 clones, 80% to 90% seen once. Here the sequenced sample was peripheral blood, taken 28 days after the second AZD1222 dose. The receptors stem from an adult who received the AZD1222 COVID-19 vaccine. Each CDR3 is given with its conserved first and last residue. Each record gives: D gene, V gene, clone size, J gene, CDR3 DNA, CDR3 protein. D genes are given only for firm matches. Clone size is shown for a subset of rows, as once, few, many or a class of expanded clone.

d_gene: NA
v_gene: TRBV5-1
abundance: NA
j_gene: TRBJ2-3
CDR3nt: TGCGCCAGCAGCCCCAGACTAGTAGGAGATACGCAGTATTTT
CDR3aa: CASSPRLVGDTQYF

d_gene: NA
v_gene: TRBV19
abundance: NA
j_gene: TRBJ2-5
CDR3nt: TGTGCCAGTAGTACGGCGGGGGCGGGGACCCAGTACTTC
CDR3aa: CASSTAGAGTQYF

d_gene: NA
v_gene: TRBV11-1
abundance: NA
j_gene: TRBJ2-2
CDR3nt: TGTGCCAGCAGCTTGCTCTCGGGGACGAACACCGGGGAGCTGTTTTTT
CDR3aa: CASSLLSGTNTGELFF

d_gene: NA
v_gene: TRBV18
abundance: NA
j_gene: TRBJ2-3
CDR3nt: TGTGCCAGCTCACCAGTAGCGGCCGGCCCAGGAGATACGCAGTATTTT
CDR3aa: CASSPVAAGPGDTQYF

d_gene: NA
v_gene: TRBV5-1
abundance: NA
j_gene: TRBJ2-6
CDR3nt: TGCGCCAGCAGCGCCCTCGGACAGGGCGGGGGAAGGGCCAACGTCCTGACTTTC
CDR3aa: CASSALGQGGGRANVLTF

d_gene: NA
v_gene: TRBV30
abundance: NA
j_gene: TRBJ2-7
CDR3nt: TGTGCCTGGAGTGTAGAGGGGGTGAAGCAGTACTTC
CDR3aa: CAWSVEGVKQYF

d_gene: NA
v_gene: TRBV14
abundance: once
j_gene: TRBJ1-1
CDR3nt: TGTGCCAGCAGCTCTCAGGGGAACACTGAAGCTTTCTTT
CDR3aa: CASSSQGNTEAFF

d_gene: NA
v_gene: TRBV7-6
abundance: NA
j_gene: TRBJ1-1
CDR3nt: TGTGCCAGCAGCTCGGGGCTACGGAACACTGAAGCTTTCTTT
CDR3aa: CASSSGLRNTEAFF

d_gene: TRBD1
v_gene: TRBV29-1
abundance: NA
j_gene: TRBJ2-5
CDR3nt: TGCAGCACACGAGGACAGGGAGAAGAGACCCAGTACTTC
CDR3aa: CSTRGQGEETQYF

d_gene: TRBD1
v_gene: TRBV3-1/TRBV3-2
abundance: NA
j_gene: TRBJ1-6
CDR3nt: TGTGCCAGCAGCCGCGGGGACAGAGGAAATTCACCCCTCCACTTT
CDR3aa: CASSRGDRGNSPLHF

d_gene: TRBD2
v_gene: TRBV6-5
abundance: few
j_gene: TRBJ2-7
CDR3nt: TGTGCCAGCAGTTACTCGACACTAGCGGCCTCCTACGAGCAGTACTTC
CDR3aa: CASSYSTLAASYEQYF

d_gene: NA
v_gene: TRBV19
abundance: once
j_gene: TRBJ1-2
CDR3nt: TGTGCCAGTAGCCCTCGAGTGGGGGGGGCCCCTGGCTACACCTTC
CDR3aa: CASSPRVGGAPGYTF

d_gene: NA
v_gene: TRBV27
abundance: NA
j_gene: TRBJ2-7
CDR3nt: TGTGCCAGCAGTTCGGCCCTTAGCTACGAGCAGTACTTC
CDR3aa: CASSSALSYEQYF

d_gene: NA
v_gene: TRBV19
abundance: NA
j_gene: TRBJ2-5
CDR3nt: TGTGCCAGTAGTATTATGGGGGGCGCAGAGACCCAGTACTTC
CDR3aa: CASSIMGGAETQYF

d_gene: NA
v_gene: TRBV28
abundance: NA
j_gene: TRBJ1-5
CDR3nt: TGTGCCAGCAGTTTGGGCCAAGGCCGAGATGAGGCCCAGCATTTT
CDR3aa: CASSLGQGRDEAQHF

d_gene: NA
v_gene: TRBV3-1/TRBV3-2
abundance: NA
j_gene: TRBJ2-5
CDR3nt: TGTGCCAGCAGCCTGTGGGGCCGGAGGAGGGAGACCCAGTACTTC
CDR3aa: CASSLWGRRRETQYF

d_gene: TRBD2
v_gene: TRBV9
abundance: NA
j_gene: TRBJ2-3
CDR3nt: TGTGCCAGCAGCGTAGGTCCCTCTAGCGGGAGGGCCCTAGATACGCAGTATTTT
CDR3aa: CASSVGPSSGRALDTQYF

d_gene: TRBD2
v_gene: TRBV28
abundance: once
j_gene: TRBJ2-1
CDR3nt: TGTGCCAGCACCCGCGGGACTAGCGGCCACAATGAGCAGTTCTTC
CDR3aa: CASTRGTSGHNEQFF

d_gene: NA
v_gene: TRBV28
abundance: NA
j_gene: TRBJ1-2
CDR3nt: TGTGCCAGCAGTTTAATAACACCCGTTGGCTACACCTTC
CDR3aa: CASSLITPVGYTF

d_gene: NA
v_gene: TRBV3-1/TRBV3-2
abundance: NA
j_gene: TRBJ2-1
CDR3nt: TGTGCCAGCAGGGGCCTAGGTCTGTCCTACAATGAGCAGTTCTTC
CDR3aa: CASRGLGLSYNEQFF

d_gene: TRBD1
v_gene: TRBV18
abundance: NA
j_gene: TRBJ1-5
CDR3nt: TGTGCCAGCTCACCTCAGGGACAGAGAGGCAATCAGCCCCAGCATTTT
CDR3aa: CASSPQGQRGNQPQHF

d_gene: TRBD2
v_gene: TRBV6-1
abundance: NA
j_gene: TRBJ2-3
CDR3nt: TGTGCCAGCAGTGAGGGGGGGTGGTGGGATACGCAGTATTTT
CDR3aa: CASSEGGWWDTQYF